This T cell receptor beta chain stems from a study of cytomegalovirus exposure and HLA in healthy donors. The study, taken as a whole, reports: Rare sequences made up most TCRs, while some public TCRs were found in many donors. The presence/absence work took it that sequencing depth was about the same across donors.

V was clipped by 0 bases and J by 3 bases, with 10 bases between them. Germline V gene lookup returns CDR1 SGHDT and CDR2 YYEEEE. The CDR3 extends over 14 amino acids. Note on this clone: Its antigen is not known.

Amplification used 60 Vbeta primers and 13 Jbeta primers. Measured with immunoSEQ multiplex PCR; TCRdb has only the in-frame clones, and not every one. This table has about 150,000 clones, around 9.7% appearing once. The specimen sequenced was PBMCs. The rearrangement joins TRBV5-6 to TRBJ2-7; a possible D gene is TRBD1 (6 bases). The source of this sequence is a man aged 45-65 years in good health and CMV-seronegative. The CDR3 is CASSLAGGLYEQYF. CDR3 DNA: TGTGCCAGCAGCTTGGCTGGGGGCCTCTACGAGCAGTACTTC.